This T cell receptor (beta chain) was sequenced during a study of shared clonotypes between healthy human individuals. Sequencing was performed with immunoSEQ multiplex PCR; in TCRdb, only in-frame clones are kept and a portion is missing. Of a few million clones in the sample, 92% are singletons; the top ten hold around 0.38%. The CDR3 totals 14 residues. The germline V gene encodes CDR1 SGHTA and CDR2 FQGNSA. V lost 5 bases, J lost 6 bases, and 16 bases lay in between. The V gene is TRBV7-2, the J gene TRBJ1-2, with D possibly matching TRBD1 (5 bases). This TCR came from a man between 18 and 35 years old in good health. Some clones in this sample may be carry-over from other donors' samples. The specimen was naive CD4+ T cells from PBMCs. The subset denotes: CD45RA+ positively selected. The CDR3: CASSLSQGPDGYTF. The CDR3, as DNA: TGTGCCAGCAGCCTCAGCCAGGGCCCCGATGGCTACACCTTC. The full variable domain, in which reference TRBV7-2 and TRBJ1-2 provide the parts outside the CDR3, is GAGVSQSPSNKVTEKGKDVELRCDPISGHTALYWYRQSLGQGLEFLIYFQGNSAPDKSGLPSDRFSAERTGGSVSTLTIQRTQQEDSAVYLCASSLSQGPDGYTFGSGTRLTVV.